A single sample is the source of the 23 T cell receptor beta chains below, sequenced in a study of B cell selection in AIRE deficiency. Sorted regulatory T cells were CD4-positive, CD25-high and CD127-low or negative. Only in-frame clones appear in the TCRdb table, and some are missing; sequencing was by immunoSEQ multiplex PCR. Of about 22,000 clones detected, 80% to 95% appear once; the ten largest clones hold approximately 1.4%. Sequences were obtained from CD4+CD25+ Tregs sorted from PBMCs. Receptors were obtained from a human donor in good health.

V and J are TRBV6-1 and TRBJ2-5, with 12 bases aligning to TRBD2. Germline V CDR1 and CDR2: MNHNS, SASEGT. The CDR3 runs 13 residues. Trimming cost V 8 bases and J 4 bases; bases outside gene matches: 2. The CDR3 is CASQTSGRETQYF. In DNA, the CDR3 is TGTGCCAGCCAGACTAGCGGGAGAGAGACCCAGTACTTC.

The chain is built from TRBV30 and TRBJ2-2; the match to TRBD2 covers 9 bases. The CDR3 consists of 16 residues. The V and J ends lost 0 bases and 4 bases, in that order; junction bases with no gene match: 6. Per germline, CDR1 GTSNPN and CDR2 SVGIG (reference sequence). This CDR3 is CAWSVRGRERTGELFF. The CDR3 DNA reads as TGTGCCTGGAGTGTACGCGGGAGGGAACGCACCGGGGAGCTGTTTTTT.

This clone was found once. The chain is built from TRBV7-9 and TRBJ1-2, with 10 bases that match TRBD1. V was pared by 5 bases and J by 4 bases, with 4 bases of the junction left unmatched. The CDR3 has 14 amino acids. CDR1 SEHNR and CDR2 FQNEAQ come from the germline V gene (reference sequence). The CDR3 DNA reads as TGTGCCAGCAGCGCCCGGACAGGGGGCTATGGCTACACCTTC. Translating gives CASSARTGGYGYTF.

The chain joins TRBV11-1 to TRBJ2-7, with a weak D call TRBD2 (5 bases). The germline V gene encodes CDR1 SGHAT and CDR2 FQDESV (reference sequence). V was clipped by 1 base and J by 4 bases, with 17 bases between them. The length of the CDR3 is 16 residues. The CDR3 DNA sequence: TGTGCCAGCAGCTTAGAACGGGGTCCCGTTAGTTACGAGCAGTACTTC. It translates to CASSLERGPVSYEQYF.

This rearrangement joins TRBV19 to TRBJ2-5; 10 nucleotides line up with TRBD1. The V and J ends lost 6 bases and 1 base, in that order; junction bases with no gene match: 2. The germline V gene encodes CDR1 LNHDA and CDR2 SQIVND (reference sequence). The CDR3 has 14 amino acids. The CDR3 bases are TGTGCCAGTAGGGACAGGGGGATCCAAGAGACCCAGTACTTC. Encoded protein: CASRDRGIQETQYF.

The J gene is TRBJ1-2, the V gene TRBV11-2; no firm D call. Germline CDR1 SGHAT, CDR2 FQNNGV. The CDR3 is 14 residues long. V gave up 1 base and J gave up 2 bases, with 8 bases separating them. CDR3 in DNA: TGTGCCAGCAGCTTAGGCCCAAGCAACTATGGCTACACCTTC. Amino acids: CASSLGPSNYGYTF. Drawing the rest from reference TRBV11-2 and TRBJ1-2, the complete variable domain is EAGVAQSPRYKIIEKRQSVAFWCNPISGHATLYWYQQILGQGPKLLIQFQNNGVVDDSQLPKDRFSAERLKGVDSTLKIQPAKLEDSAVYLCASSLGPSNYGYTFGSGTRLTVV.

The J gene is TRBJ1-2, the V gene TRBV18; D gene unclear. Trimming took off 2 bases at V and 0 bases at J, with 10 bases between the two ends. This CDR3 comprises 15 residues. Germline-derived CDR1 and CDR2 are KGHSH and LQKENI. In DNA form, the CDR3 reads TGTGCCAGCTCACCAAGTCTCTCCGCTAACTATGGCTACACCTTC. Its protein product is CASSPSLSANYGYTF.

The chain combines TRBV7-6 with TRBJ2-7, with TRBD2 as a possible D gene (5 bases). Trimming shortened V by 1 base and J by 6 bases, and 10 bases separated the two germline ends. Germline-derived CDR1 and CDR2 are SGHVS and FNYEAQ. CDR3 size: 13 residues. Here the CDR3 reads CASSLGGGSEQYF. The CDR3 bases are TGTGCCAGCAGCTTAGGCGGAGGTTCCGAGCAGTACTTC.

The genes are TRBV6-1 and TRBJ1-5; 7 bases fit TRBD1. V trimming: 10 bases; J trimming: 7 bases; junction bases outside the gene matches: 10. Looked up from germline, CDR1 is MNHNS and CDR2 is SASEGT. The CDR3 is 13 amino acids. The CDR3 sequence: CATWEGAGQPQHF. CDR3 bases: TGTGCCACCTGGGAGGGGGCAGGGCAGCCCCAGCATTTT.

The chain recombines TRBV19 with TRBJ2-7; the D gene is possibly TRBD1 (6 bases). Germline lookup yields CDR1 LNHDA and CDR2 SQIVND (reference sequence). V was pared by 9 bases and J by 2 bases, with 11 bases between. The CDR3 totals 12 residues. CDR3 protein: CASQGTPYEQYF. Written as DNA, the CDR3 is TGTGCCAGCCAGGGGACCCCCTACGAGCAGTACTTC.

The J gene is TRBJ1-1, the V gene TRBV6-1; possibly TRBD1 for D (6 bases). The CDR3 has 16 amino acids. V shed 2 bases and J shed 5 bases, with 18 bases lying between them. The germline gives CDR1 MNHNS, CDR2 SASEGT. CDR3 protein: CASSERPQGSRTEAFF. CDR3 coding DNA: TGTGCCAGCAGTGAACGCCCTCAGGGGTCCAGGACTGAAGCTTTCTTT.

This clone was recorded once. The gene calls are TRBV28 and TRBJ1-2, with D unclear. The germline V and J ends were trimmed by 8 bases and 7 bases, with 11 bases remaining between them. The CDR3 runs to 11 residues. Germline V CDR1 and CDR2: MDHEN, SYDVKM. The CDR3 loop is CASSEGRGYTF. The DNA for the CDR3 is TGTGCCAGCTCCGAAGGGCGTGGCTACACCTTC.

The chain has TRBV6-1 and TRBJ2-3; 8 bases map to TRBD1. From germline, CDR1 is MNHNS and CDR2 SASEGT. The CDR3 totals 15 residues. Losses at the gene ends were 4 bases for V and 0 bases for J; bases not matched to a gene: 3. CDR3 coding DNA: TGTGCCAGCAGTGTGACAGGGGTCAGCACAGATACGCAGTATTTT. Its translation is CASSVTGVSTDTQYF.

The chain recombines TRBV28 with TRBJ1-6; D gene ambiguous. Germline CDR1 reads MDHEN; CDR2 reads SYDVKM. The V gene lost 3 bases and the J gene lost 4 bases, with 10 bases spanning the gap. The CDR3 runs to 15 residues. The CDR3 bases are TGTGCCAGCAGTTTGCTAGGGATATATAATTCACCCCTCCACTTT. This sequence encodes CASSLLGIYNSPLHF.

The chain has TRBV5-1 and TRBJ2-3; 7 nucleotides match TRBD2. V dropped 3 bases and J dropped 0; count of bases not matched to a gene: 7. The CDR3 is made up of 16 amino acids. CDR1 and CDR2 (germline): SGHRS, YFSETQ. The DNA of the CDR3 is TGCGCCAGCAGCTCCCCGGGGGGTACTAGCACAGATACGCAGTATTTT. This translates into CASSSPGGTSTDTQYF.

The chain employs TRBV5-1 and TRBJ2-5; TRBD2 matches 9 bases. The germline CDR1 and CDR2 sequences are SGHRS and YFSETQ. The ends lost 3 bases at V and 4 bases at J; junction bases unmatched: 7. This CDR3 contains 15 residues. Here the CDR3 DNA reads TGCGCCAGCAGCTGGCTAGCGGGGACTTCAGAGACCCAGTACTTC. Its protein product is CASSWLAGTSETQYF.

The rearrangement links TRBV7-8 to TRBJ1-5; no reliable D call. Germline assignment: CDR1 SGHVS and CDR2 FQNEAQ. The CDR3 has 12 amino acids. The germline V and J ends were trimmed by 3 bases and 2 bases, with 2 bases remaining between them. The CDR3 DNA is TGTGCCAGCAGCTTTCGCAATCAGCCCCAGCATTTT. As protein: CASSFRNQPQHF.

The rearrangement uses TRBV5-1 and TRBJ1-4; TRBD1 is a possible D gene (6 bases). In germline, CDR1 is SGHRS, CDR2 YFSETQ. This CDR3 comprises 15 residues. Trimming removed 0 bases from V and 3 bases from J, with 9 bases in between. In DNA, the CDR3 is TGCGCCAGCAGCTTGGAAGGGGGTGCTAATGAAAAACTGTTTTTT. Protein sequence: CASSLEGGANEKLFF. The whole variable domain, filled in from reference TRBV5-1 and TRBJ1-4, reads KAGVTQTPRYLIKTRGQQVTLSCSPISGHRSVSWYQQTPGQGLQFLFEYFSETQRNKGNFPGRFSGRQFSNSRSEMNVSTLELGDSALYLCASSLEGGANEKLFFGSGTQLSVL.

The CDR3 here is CASSFSSSGTYEQYF. Here the CDR3 DNA reads TGCGCCAGCAGCTTTTCGTCTAGCGGGACCTACGAGCAGTACTTC. The chain carries TRBV5-1 and TRBJ2-7; the match to TRBD2 covers 9 bases. This CDR3 is 15 amino acids long. Losses at the gene ends were 2 bases for V and 2 bases for J; bases not matched to a gene: 5. The V gene's germline CDR1 is SGHRS and CDR2 YFSETQ.

The chain is built from TRBV6-5 and TRBJ1-1; D ambiguous. CDR1 and CDR2 from the germline V gene are MNHEY and SVGAGI. Trimming cost V 6 bases and J 2 bases, with 13 bases left between them. The CDR3 extends over 14 amino acids. The DNA for the CDR3 is TGTGCCAGCAGGACGACTACCCGAAACACTGAAGCTTTCTTT. This sequence encodes CASRTTTRNTEAFF.

J is TRBJ1-4 and V is TRBV2; D is unclear. The V gene lost 6 bases and the J gene lost 5 bases, with 13 bases spanning the gap. The V gene's germline CDR1 is SNHLY and CDR2 FYNNEI. The CDR3 runs to 14 residues. The CDR3 protein is CASSWTWENEKLFF. Written as DNA, the CDR3 is TGTGCCAGCAGCTGGACCTGGGAAAATGAAAAACTGTTTTTT.

The chain employs TRBV14 and TRBJ1-4, with 9 bases that match TRBD1. The V gene's germline CDR1 is SGHDN and CDR2 FVKESK. CDR3 size: 15 residues. V was pared by 6 bases and J by 4 bases, with 6 bases of the junction left unmatched. The CDR3 nucleotides read TGTGCCAGCAGGCGGACAGGGGCTAATAATGAAAAACTGTTTTTT. Its protein is CASRRTGANNEKLFF.

The V gene is TRBV7-8, the J gene TRBJ2-7; maybe TRBD2 (5 bases). Trimming removed 5 bases from V and 6 bases from J, with 20 bases in between. The germline gives CDR1 SGHVS, CDR2 FQNEAQ. CDR3 length: 15 amino acids. The CDR3 here is CASSPPEGVNSEQYF. The CDR3 DNA reads TGTGCCAGCAGCCCCCCAGAGGGTGTAAATTCCGAGCAGTACTTC.